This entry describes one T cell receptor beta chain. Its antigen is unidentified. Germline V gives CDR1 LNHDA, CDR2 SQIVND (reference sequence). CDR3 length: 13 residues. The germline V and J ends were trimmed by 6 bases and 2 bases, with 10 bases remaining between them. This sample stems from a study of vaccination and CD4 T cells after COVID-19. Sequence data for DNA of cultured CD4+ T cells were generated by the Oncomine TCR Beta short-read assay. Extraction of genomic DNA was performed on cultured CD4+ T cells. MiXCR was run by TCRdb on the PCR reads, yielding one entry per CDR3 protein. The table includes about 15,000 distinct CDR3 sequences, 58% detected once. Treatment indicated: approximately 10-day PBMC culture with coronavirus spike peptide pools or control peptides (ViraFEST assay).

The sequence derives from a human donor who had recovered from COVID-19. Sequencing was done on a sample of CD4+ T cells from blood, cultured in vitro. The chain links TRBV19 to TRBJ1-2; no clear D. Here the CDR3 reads CASRPTGNYGYTF. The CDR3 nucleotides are TGTGCCAGTAGACCCACCGGGAACTATGGCTACACCTTC.